One sample yielded the 17 T cell receptor beta chains listed below, sequenced in a study of chemoradiotherapy in HPV16-positive cancers. Using immunoSEQ multiplex PCR, the repertoire was profiled, and TCRdb retains in-frame clones only, with some absent. The table has around 20,000 clones, around 67% seen once. This sample was obtained from a patient who underwent chemoradiotherapy. These receptors came from a human donor with HPV-associated anogenital cancer.

The chain employs TRBV2 and TRBJ1-2, with 8 nucleotides matching TRBD1. Per the germline V gene, CDR1 is SNHLY and CDR2 is FYNNEI. The CDR3 runs to 14 residues. With 7 bases clipped from V and 7 bases from J, the junction kept 11 bases outside the gene matches. CDR3 region: CASNQGARSGGYTF. The CDR3 DNA follows: TGTGCCAGCAACCAGGGGGCTCGTAGCGGTGGCTACACCTTC.

This clone was observed a handful of times. The chain is built from TRBV19 and TRBJ1-5; perhaps TRBD1 as D (5 bases). V was cut by 3 bases and J by 6 bases, with 12 bases left in between. From germline, CDR1 is LNHDA and CDR2 SQIVND (reference sequence). The CDR3 runs to 14 residues. CDR3: CASSIRGTGQPQHF. Here the CDR3 DNA reads TGTGCCAGTAGTATCCGGGGGACTGGTCAGCCCCAGCATTTT.

The chain joins TRBV4-3 to TRBJ2-3; TRBD1 might be the D (6 bases). The CDR3 is 12 amino acids. CDR1 LGHNA and CDR2 YSLEER come from the germline V gene. Trimming removed 4 bases from V and 4 bases from J, with 6 bases in between. The CDR3 nucleotides read TGCGCCAGCAGCCGACAGGCAGATACGCAGTATTTT. Residues: CASSRQADTQYF.

The chain combines TRBV9 with TRBJ2-3, with 9 bases that match TRBD1. The CDR3 spans 16 residues. V shed 0 bases and J 2 bases; nucleotides not matched to a gene: 4. Germline assignment: CDR1 SGDLS and CDR2 YYNGEE. This CDR3 is CASSVAGTGFTDTQYF. CDR3 bases: TGTGCCAGCAGCGTAGCAGGGACAGGGTTCACAGATACGCAGTATTTT.

The rearrangement links TRBV11-2 to TRBJ2-5; 10 bases line up with TRBD1. V shed 2 bases and J 5 bases; nucleotides not matched to a gene: 8. The CDR3 length is 16 residues. In germline, CDR1 is SGHAT, CDR2 FQNNGV. CDR3 sequence: CASSLYGTGDGETQYF. The CDR3 DNA reads TGTGCCAGCAGCTTATACGGGACAGGGGACGGGGAGACCCAGTACTTC. Full variable domain (remainder filled in from reference TRBV11-2 and TRBJ2-5): EAGVAQSPRYKIIEKRQSVAFWCNPISGHATLYWYQQILGQGPKLLIQFQNNGVVDDSQLPKDRFSAERLKGVDSTLKIQPAKLEDSAVYLCASSLYGTGDGETQYFGPGTRLLVL.

This sequence joins TRBV29-1 and TRBJ2-7; weak D call: TRBD2 (5 bases). This CDR3 has 13 amino acids. CDR1 and CDR2 (germline): SQVTM, ANQGSEA. Between the trimmed V and J ends, which lost 2 bases and 6 bases, there was a span of 14 bases. This CDR3 reads CSVESRLAREQYF. In nucleotides, the CDR3 is TGCAGCGTTGAAAGTAGGCTAGCTCGCGAGCAGTACTTC.

Regarding this clone: At one end, the junction sequence differs from germline, possibly due to a read error. V is TRBV6-6 and J is TRBJ2-5, with a tentative D call TRBD1 (6 bases). Looked up from germline, CDR1 is MNHNY and CDR2 is SVGAGI (reference sequence). The CDR3 covers 14 residues. CDR3 amino acids: CASTYRAYQETQYF. CDR3 coding DNA: TGTGCCAGCACTTACAGGGCGTACCAAGAGACCCAGTACTTC.

This clone has just a few counts. The rearrangement uses TRBV18 and TRBJ1-1; D possibly corresponds to TRBD1 (6 bases). The CDR3 sequence is 18 residues long. Germline CDR1 and CDR2: KGHSH and LQKENI. The V end lost 3 bases, the J end lost 1 base, and 21 bases lay between the germline ends. The CDR3 protein is CASSPRFLRQDPNTEAFF. The CDR3 nucleotides read TGTGCCAGCTCACCGCGCTTTCTCAGACAGGACCCGAACACTGAAGCTTTCTTT.

The V gene is TRBV6-1, the J gene TRBJ1-4, with TRBD1 matching 9 bases. The ends lost 8 bases at V and 8 bases at J; junction bases unmatched: 9. This CDR3 is built from 14 residues. The germline gives CDR1 MNHNS, CDR2 SASEGT. Here the CDR3 DNA reads TGTGCCAGCCTCCTAACAGGGGGCTCAGAAAAACTGTTTTTT. Amino acids: CASLLTGGSEKLFF.

This chain joins TRBV9 and TRBJ1-3, with D perhaps TRBD1 (6 bases). The CDR3 runs 16 residues. With 0 bases removed from V and 0 bases from J, the gap between germline ends came to 10 bases. The V gene's germline CDR1 is SGDLS and CDR2 YYNGEE. The CDR3 sequence is CASSVDWGLSGNTIYF. The CDR3 DNA follows: TGTGCCAGCAGCGTAGATTGGGGGCTCTCTGGAAACACCATATATTTT.

V gene TRBV4-2 combines with J gene TRBJ2-1; D is perhaps TRBD1 (5 bases). Germline V gene lookup returns CDR1 LGHNA and CDR2 YNFKEQ. Trimming took 4 bases from V and 0 from J, leaving 16 bases between them. The CDR3 runs to 17 residues. The CDR3 nucleotides read TGTGCCAGCAGCCTCCAGGGATCCGCGAGCTCCTACAATGAGCAGTTCTTC. Its translation: CASSLQGSASSYNEQFF.

This chain joins TRBV9 and TRBJ1-3; perhaps TRBD1 as D (5 bases). V was pared by 0 bases and J by 0 bases, with 10 bases between. This CDR3 region has 16 residues. The V gene's germline CDR1 is SGDLS and CDR2 YYNGEE. The CDR3 nucleotides read TGTGCCAGCAGCGTAGCGGGTACAGGCTCTGGAAACACCATATATTTT. It specifies CASSVAGTGSGNTIYF.

The chain combines TRBV11-2 with TRBJ2-5; 14 bases are shared with TRBD2. Looked up from germline, CDR1 is SGHAT and CDR2 is FQNNGV. CDR3 length equals 17 residues. Unmatched junction bases numbered 7, after V lost 5 bases and J lost 2 bases. CDR3 coding DNA: TGTGCCAGCAGCCGTGGGACTAGCGGGGGAGCACAAGAGACCCAGTACTTC. Residues: CASSRGTSGGAQETQYF.

The V and J genes are TRBV6-6 and TRBJ1-6, with a possible D match to TRBD1 (5 bases). V lost 8 bases to trimming and J lost 7 bases, with 21 bases between them. The germline V gene has CDR1 MNHNY and CDR2 SVGAGI (reference sequence). This CDR3 is built from 16 residues. The CDR3 DNA follows: TGTGCCAGCTCGACCCTCCTGGGGGGGGTAAATTCACCCCTCCACTTT. Amino acid sequence: CASSTLLGGVNSPLHF.

The chain joins TRBV28 to TRBJ1-5, with D tentatively TRBD1 (5 bases). V gave up 3 bases and J gave up 7 bases, with 16 bases separating them. This CDR3 contains 15 residues. CDR1 and CDR2 from the germline V gene are MDHEN and SYDVKM. CDR3 loop: CASSLVAPGTQPQHF. In nucleotides, the CDR3 is TGTGCCAGCAGTTTGGTAGCCCCCGGGACCCAGCCCCAGCATTTT. The full variable domain, rest sourced from reference TRBV28 and TRBJ1-5, is DVKVTQSSRYLVKRTGEKVFLECVQDMDHENMFWYRQDPGLGLRLIYFSYDVKMKEKGDIPEGYSVSREKKERFSLILESASTNQTSMYLCASSLVAPGTQPQHFGDGTRLSIL.

This clone was seen a few times. The chain couples TRBV9 to TRBJ2-2; D gene unclear. Germline V gene sequence: CDR1 SGDLS, CDR2 YYNGEE. The CDR3 runs to 14 residues. Trimming took 1 base from V and 2 from J, leaving 6 bases between them. CDR3 sequence reads: CASSVSVNTGELFF. Written as DNA, the CDR3 is TGTGCCAGCAGCGTATCGGTAAACACCGGGGAGCTGTTTTTT. The entire variable domain, with the rest obtained from reference TRBV9 and TRBJ2-2, is as follows: DSGVTQTPKHLITATGQRVTLRCSPRSGDLSVYWYQQSLDQGLQFLIQYYNGEERAKGNILERFSAQQFPDLHSELNLSSLELGDSALYFCASSVSVNTGELFFGEGSRLTVL.

The J gene is TRBJ1-2, the V gene TRBV2, with 8 nucleotides matching TRBD1. Trimming at V came to 3 bases and at J to 3 bases, leaving 0 bases not matched to a gene. Germline CDR1 SNHLY, CDR2 FYNNEI. This CDR3 has 13 amino acids. The CDR3 coding sequence is TGTGCCAGCAGTGAGACAGGGGACTATGGCTACACCTTC. The encoded protein is CASSETGDYGYTF.